The 27 T cell receptor beta chains below all came from one sample that was sequenced in a study of T cell clonotyping in hematopoietic cell transplantation. Time point in this sample: recipient sample about 28 days before transplant, after cytoreduction. Produced via immunoSEQ multiplex PCR; TCRdb's table is partial and in-frame only. The sample lists about 29,000 clones, around three quarters occurring once. The specimen comprised peripheral blood mononuclear cells, sampled before stem cell transplant. The receptor set was obtained from a woman aged 25 to 39 with chronic myeloid leukemia. Some clones in this sample may be carry-over from other donors' samples.

The table lists this clone with a few counts. The CDR3, as DNA: TGTGCCAGCAGCTCAGGACAGGGGGCATACGAGCAGTACTTC. It translates to CASSSGQGAYEQYF. V usage is TRBV7-9 and J usage is TRBJ2-7, with 11 bases matching TRBD1. This CDR3 region has 14 residues. Looked up from germline, CDR1 is SEHNR and CDR2 is FQNEAQ (reference sequence). With 4 bases clipped from V and 4 bases from J, the junction kept 3 bases outside the gene matches.

The rearrangement joins TRBV30 to TRBJ2-7; D gene unclear. CDR1 and CDR2 (germline): GTSNPN, SVGIG (reference sequence). The CDR3 sequence is 11 residues long. The V end was cut by 3 bases, the J end by 10 bases, with 13 bases between. The CDR3 DNA reads as TGTGCCTGGAGCCGGCAACTTGGTCAGTACTTC. Amino acids: CAWSRQLGQYF.

CDR3 DNA sequence: TGTGCCAGTAGTAGCGGGGGGGCTTGGACCGGGGAGCTGTTTTTT. This gives the protein CASSSGGAWTGELFF. This rearrangement joins TRBV19 to TRBJ2-2; the match to TRBD2 covers 9 bases. The length of the CDR3 is 15 residues. J lost 5 bases, V lost 4 bases, and 5 bases had no gene match. The germline gives CDR1 LNHDA, CDR2 SQIVND (reference sequence).

The chain links TRBV5-4 to TRBJ2-7; possibly TRBD1 for D (5 bases). The V gene's germline CDR1 is SGHNT and CDR2 YYREEE (reference sequence). The ends were cut back, 6 bases at V and 6 bases at J, with 22 bases in the middle. The CDR3 covers 15 residues. The CDR3: CASNLFALGASEQYF. The CDR3, as DNA: TGTGCCAGCAACCTATTTGCGTTAGGGGCTAGCGAGCAGTACTTC.

This clone was seen once. The rearrangement joins TRBV5-1 to TRBJ1-6; TRBD1 matches 9 bases. J was trimmed by 6 bases and V by 4 bases; bases with no gene match: 8. The CDR3 extends over 16 amino acids. Looked up from germline, CDR1 is SGHRS and CDR2 is YFSETQ. Written as DNA, the CDR3 is TGCGCCAGCAGCCGCCTCGGACAGGGGAGTAATTCACCCCTCCACTTT. It codes for CASSRLGQGSNSPLHF.

V is TRBV15 and J is TRBJ2-3; TRBD2 matches at 7 bases. The V gene end was trimmed by 2 bases and the J gene end by 4 bases; junction bases not matched to a gene: 3. The CDR3 contains 14 residues. Germline CDR1 and CDR2: LNHNV and YYDKDF (reference sequence). CDR3 nucleotide sequence: TGTGCCACCAGCAGAAGCGGGGTTGCAGATACGCAGTATTTT. It encodes CATSRSGVADTQYF.

The chain joins TRBV2 to TRBJ2-2; 8 bases are a match to TRBD1. Germline V CDR1 and CDR2: SNHLY, FYNNEI. The CDR3 spans 17 residues. V lost 5 bases, J lost 7 bases, and 15 bases stayed unmatched. The CDR3 coding sequence is TGTGCCAGCAGTAGAACCGGGACAGGCGCCAAGGGCGGGGAGCTGTTTTTT. The encoded protein is CASSRTGTGAKGGELFF.

This clone showed up just a few times. The chain has TRBV19 and TRBJ1-6; 10 positions match TRBD1. Germline lookup yields CDR1 LNHDA and CDR2 SQIVND (reference sequence). The junction had 13 bases not matched to a gene; V was cut back by 4 bases and J by 10 bases. There are 17 residues in the CDR3. CDR3: CASSRETGGFQRSPLHF. The CDR3 nucleotides are TGTGCCAGTAGTAGAGAGACAGGGGGCTTTCAACGATCACCCCTCCACTTT. Supplemented by reference TRBV19 and TRBJ1-6, the full variable domain reads DGGITQSPKYLFRKEGQNVTLSCEQNLNHDAMYWYRQDPGQGLRLIYYSQIVNDFQKGDIAEGYSVSREKKESFPLTVTSAQKNPTAFYLCASSRETGGFQRSPLHFGNGTRLTVT.

This clone appeared a single time. The chain joins TRBV5-4 to TRBJ1-3; D uncertain. Deletions cut 3 bases from V and 0 bases from J, with 7 bases between. Per germline, CDR1 SGHNT and CDR2 YYREEE (reference sequence). The CDR3 covers 14 residues. CDR3 amino acids: CASSSDLSGNTIYF. As DNA, the CDR3 is TGTGCCAGCAGCTCGGACCTCTCTGGAAACACCATATATTTT.

The chain has TRBV4-1 and TRBJ2-7; D not resolved. The V end lost 4 bases, the J end lost 6 bases, and 10 bases lay between the germline ends. Germline assignment: CDR1 MGHRA and CDR2 YSYEKL. This CDR3 region has 12 residues. CDR3 in amino acids: CASSPKGGEQYF. The CDR3, as DNA: TGCGCCAGCAGCCCCAAGGGTGGCGAGCAGTACTTC.

This chain joins TRBV5-1 and TRBJ2-3; D gene unclear. The CDR3 runs 16 residues. The germline V gene has CDR1 SGHRS and CDR2 YFSETQ. V was trimmed by 0 bases and J by 2 bases, leaving 13 bases between them. The CDR3 bases are TGCGCCAGCAGCTTGGTTTTGCGCGGACCCACAGATACGCAGTATTTT. Residues: CASSLVLRGPTDTQYF.

This sequence joins TRBV4-3 and TRBJ2-1; 11 bases are shared with TRBD2. Germline values: CDR1 LGHNA, CDR2 YSLEER. Trimming at V came to 0 bases and at J to 7 bases, leaving 11 bases not matched to a gene. The CDR3 covers 18 residues. The CDR3 spells CASSQDRPPGLAVNEQFF. The CDR3 coding sequence is TGCGCCAGCAGCCAAGATCGCCCACCGGGACTAGCGGTTAATGAGCAGTTCTTC.

The chain recombines TRBV10-2 with TRBJ2-1; the match to TRBD2 covers 10 bases. The CDR3 spans 16 residues. Trimming cost V 3 bases and J 10 bases; bases outside gene matches: 12. Looked up from germline, CDR1 is WSHSY and CDR2 is SAAADI. CDR3 protein: CASSEGLGLASGEQFF. CDR3 sequence (DNA): TGCGCCAGCAGTGAAGGACTGGGACTAGCGAGTGGGGAGCAGTTCTTC.

This clone is judged medium-sized (0.01 to 0.1%). The chain has TRBV19 and TRBJ1-5, with D perhaps matching TRBD1 (5 bases). From germline, CDR1 is LNHDA and CDR2 SQIVND (reference sequence). The germline V and J ends were trimmed by 6 bases and 7 bases, with 10 bases remaining between them. This CDR3 spans 12 amino acids. The DNA for the CDR3 is TGTGCCAGTAGGGGGGAGCTCCAGCCCCAGCATTTT. It encodes CASRGELQPQHF. Full variable domain (outside the CDR3, taken from reference TRBV19 and TRBJ1-5): DGGITQSPKYLFRKEGQNVTLSCEQNLNHDAMYWYRQDPGQGLRLIYYSQIVNDFQKGDIAEGYSVSREKKESFPLTVTSAQKNPTAFYLCASRGELQPQHFGDGTRLSIL.

This chain connects TRBV19 to TRBJ2-2; tentatively, D is TRBD2 (6 bases). This CDR3 comprises 15 residues. V lost 7 bases and J 0 bases, leaving 12 bases between the germline ends. Germline V gene lookup returns CDR1 LNHDA and CDR2 SQIVND (reference sequence). The CDR3 bases are TGTGCCAGTACCCGCTCGGGGGCGAACACCGGGGAGCTGTTTTTT. It is translated as CASTRSGANTGELFF.

The J gene is TRBJ1-6, the V gene TRBV4-3; D not certain. The CDR3 totals 16 residues. Trimming removed 1 base from V and 9 bases from J, with 16 bases in between. CDR1 and CDR2 (germline): LGHNA, YSLEER. CDR3 in DNA: TGCGCCAGCAGCCAAGCTGGGAGCGCCTCTGGTTCACCCCTCCACTTT. Translating it yields CASSQAGSASGSPLHF.

The V gene is TRBV30, the J gene TRBJ2-7; D perhaps matches TRBD1 (5 bases). This CDR3 is 13 amino acids long. Germline V gene lookup returns CDR1 GTSNPN and CDR2 SVGIG (reference sequence). Trimming removed 3 bases from V and 7 bases from J, with 16 bases in between. The CDR3 protein is CAWRKQGSPEQYV. The CDR3 DNA sequence: TGTGCCTGGAGAAAGCAGGGATCGCCGGAGCAGTACGTC.

The chain employs TRBV30 and TRBJ1-1; D is undetermined. Trimming removed 3 bases at V and 5 bases at J, with 22 bases between. Looked up from germline, CDR1 is GTSNPN and CDR2 is SVGIG (reference sequence). The CDR3 totals 16 residues. The CDR3 nucleotides read TGTGCCTGGAGACCAAGGAACTACTCACCCCCGACTGAAGCTTTCTTT. Encoded protein: CAWRPRNYSPPTEAFF.

The chain links TRBV6-1 to TRBJ1-2, with unresolved D. Trimming shortened V by 3 bases and J by 1 base, and 9 bases separated the two germline ends. This CDR3 has 14 residues. The germline gives CDR1 MNHNS, CDR2 SASEGT. CDR3 amino acids: CASSDSYGNYGYTF. CDR3 DNA sequence: TGTGCCAGCAGTGACTCGTACGGTAACTATGGCTACACCTTC.

The chain uses TRBV7-2 and TRBJ2-3; D is perhaps TRBD2 (6 bases). The CDR3 loop spans 16 amino acids. V was pared by 1 base and J by 11 bases, with 22 bases between. In germline, CDR1 is SGHTA, CDR2 FQGNSA. In DNA form, the CDR3 reads TGTGCCAGCAGCTTAGTCCCTGGGGGGACTCTCTATTTGCAGTATTTT. Protein sequence: CASSLVPGGTLYLQYF.

The chain has TRBV6-5 and TRBJ2-5; D unclear. Germline V CDR1 and CDR2: MNHEY, SVGAGI. With 7 bases removed from V and 6 bases from J, the gap between germline ends came to 9 bases. This CDR3 contains 11 residues. The chain's CDR3 is CASKRKQTQYF. In DNA, the CDR3 is TGTGCCAGCAAGCGCAAGCAGACCCAGTACTTC.

CDR3 DNA: TGTGCCAGCAGTTCTCGACCAGATACAAGGATCCTCCACTTT. Translating it yields CASSSRPDTRILHF. The V call is TRBV6-5, the J call TRBJ1-6; the D is unclear. The CDR3 is 14 amino acids. CDR1 is MNHEY and CDR2 is SVGAGI in the germline V gene. V was pared by 4 bases and J by 15 bases, with 19 bases between.

V is TRBV6-5 and J is TRBJ2-7, with 8 bases matching TRBD1. This CDR3 spans 13 amino acids. CDR1 MNHEY and CDR2 SVGAGI come from the germline V gene. With 6 bases clipped from V and 6 bases from J, the junction kept 7 bases outside the gene matches. CDR3 DNA: TGTGCCAGCAGCGGGCAGGGGGCCGGCGAGCAGTACTTC. Translated: CASSGQGAGEQYF.

The V call is TRBV20-1, the J call TRBJ2-3; a weak D match, TRBD2 (6 bases). Germline values: CDR1 DFQATT, CDR2 SNEGSKA (reference sequence). This CDR3 is 10 amino acids long. Trimming pared 4 bases from V and 13 bases from J, leaving 12 bases between. For the CDR3, the DNA is TGCAGTGCTAAGGACTACCAAGAGTATTTT. Protein: CSAKDYQEYF.

The gene calls are TRBV4-1 and TRBJ2-5; no clear D gene. Germline V lookup: CDR1 MGHRA, CDR2 YSYEKL. The CDR3 has 15 amino acids. Trimming stripped 5 bases from V and 2 bases from J, with 15 bases between. As DNA, the CDR3 is TGCGCCAGCAGCTACGAGCAGAGTAATCAAGAGACCCAGTACTTC. Its translation is CASSYEQSNQETQYF.

The count of this clone is one. The chain carries TRBV2 and TRBJ2-7, with 10 bases lining up with TRBD2. Germline V gene sequence: CDR1 SNHLY, CDR2 FYNNEI. The CDR3 totals 14 residues. Germline trimming cut 9 bases from V and 7 bases from J; bases unmatched to any gene: 12. The CDR3 DNA is TGTGCCAGTACTAGCGGGGTGGTATCGGGGGAGCAGTACTTC. This translates into CASTSGVVSGEQYF.

The chain combines TRBV19 with TRBJ2-2; weak D call: TRBD2 (5 bases). The V end lost 7 bases, the J end lost 3 bases, and 9 bases lay between the germline ends. Germline CDR1 and CDR2: LNHDA and SQIVND (reference sequence). The CDR3 is 13 residues long. CDR3 nucleotide sequence: TGTGCCAGTAACCGGGGATACACCGGGGAGCTGTTTTTT. Its protein product is CASNRGYTGELFF. Using reference TRBV19 and TRBJ2-2 for the parts outside the CDR3, the full variable domain is DGGITQSPKYLFRKEGQNVTLSCEQNLNHDAMYWYRQDPGQGLRLIYYSQIVNDFQKGDIAEGYSVSREKKESFPLTVTSAQKNPTAFYLCASNRGYTGELFFGEGSRLTVL.